The 18 T cell receptor beta chains reported below all come from one sample, sequenced in a study of T cell responses to AZD1222 COVID-19 vaccine. Produced via immunoSEQ multiplex PCR; TCRdb's table is partial and in-frame only. The sample records some 150,000 clones, 94% being singletons. Sequenced here: peripheral blood, sampled on day 0 of AZD1222 vaccination. The receptors come from an adult in good health.

This clone was counted a single time. The chain carries TRBV2 and TRBJ2-1, with D perhaps matching TRBD2 (6 bases). The CDR3 is 15 residues long. V lost 6 bases and J lost 1, with 13 bases in between. Germline assignment: CDR1 SNHLY and CDR2 FYNNEI. This CDR3 is CASSTSPRSYNEQFF. Here the CDR3 DNA reads TGTGCCAGCAGCACTAGCCCCCGGTCCTACAATGAGCAGTTCTTC.

The chain has TRBV5-6 and TRBJ2-3; D call uncertain. The CDR3 is made up of 11 amino acids. The V end lost 4 bases, the J end lost 5 bases, and 5 bases lay between the germline ends. Germline assignment: CDR1 SGHDT and CDR2 YYEEEE. Here the CDR3 reads CASSRGDTQYF. Written as DNA, the CDR3 is TGTGCCAGCAGCCGTGGAGATACGCAGTATTTT.

This chain uses TRBV7-2 with TRBJ2-1, with D perhaps TRBD1 or TRBD2 (5 bases each). This CDR3 spans 14 amino acids. V was pared by 5 bases and J by 6 bases, with 14 bases between. Per the germline V gene, CDR1 is SGHTA and CDR2 is FQGNSA. The CDR3 DNA reads TGTGCCAGCAGCCCCAATGGGGACCCCAATGAGCAGTTCTTC. Its protein is CASSPNGDPNEQFF.

This chain connects TRBV6-5 to TRBJ1-2; D possibly corresponds to TRBD1 (5 bases). The CDR3 length is 11 residues. Trimming removed 10 bases at V and 7 bases at J, with 13 bases between. Germline assignment: CDR1 MNHEY and CDR2 SVGAGI. The CDR3, as DNA: TGTGCCACAAGTCAGGGTAGTGGCTACACCTTC. Protein: CATSQGSGYTF.

As DNA, the CDR3 is TGTGCCAGCAACCAAGAATATAGCAATCAGCCCCAGCATTTT. As protein: CASNQEYSNQPQHF. The chain joins TRBV7-2 to TRBJ1-5, with D hard to call. The germline V gene encodes CDR1 SGHTA and CDR2 FQGNSA. V was clipped by 7 bases and J by 0 bases, with 10 bases between them. This CDR3 spans 14 amino acids.

The V and J genes are TRBV19 and TRBJ1-1; TRBD1 might be the D (6 bases). Trimming pared 6 bases from V and 1 base from J, leaving 9 bases between. The CDR3 spans 13 residues. Germline V gene lookup returns CDR1 LNHDA and CDR2 SQIVND (reference sequence). The CDR3 region is CASRRGGNTEAFF. For the CDR3, the DNA is TGTGCCAGTAGGAGAGGGGGGAACACTGAAGCTTTCTTT.

V gene TRBV2 combines with J gene TRBJ2-1; TRBD1 might be the D (6 bases). The germline V gene encodes CDR1 SNHLY and CDR2 FYNNEI. The germline V and J ends were trimmed by 4 bases and 9 bases, with 16 bases remaining between them. The CDR3 has 14 amino acids. CDR3 in amino acids: CASSAGSLGGEQFF. The CDR3 nucleotides are TGTGCCAGCAGTGCAGGGTCTCTAGGGGGTGAGCAGTTCTTC.

The genes are TRBV3-1 (or the pseudogene TRBV3-2) and TRBJ2-2; D uncertain. The CDR3 covers 11 residues. Trimming cost V 1 base and J 7 bases, with 1 base left between them. CDR1 and CDR2 from the germline V gene are LGHDT and YNNKEL (reference sequence). CDR3 region: CASSQGGELFF. CDR3 coding DNA: TGTGCCAGCAGCCAAGGCGGGGAGCTGTTTTTT.

The CDR3 loop reads CASRGLAGPDTQYF. The DNA of the CDR3 is TGTGCCAGCAGGGGACTAGCGGGACCAGATACGCAGTATTTT. The rearrangement uses TRBV11-2 and TRBJ2-3; the match to TRBD2 covers 13 bases. The germline CDR1 and CDR2 sequences are SGHAT and FQNNGV. The CDR3 contains 14 residues. Trimming removed 6 bases from V and 4 bases from J; junction bases left unmatched: 1.

The chain couples TRBV4-1 to TRBJ2-2; D is unclear. Germline V gene sequence: CDR1 MGHRA, CDR2 YSYEKL. Trimming removed 4 bases from V and 5 bases from J, with 11 bases in between. The CDR3 has 14 residues. The CDR3 reads CASSLSRTTGELFF. In nucleotides, the CDR3 is TGCGCCAGCAGCCTCTCGAGAACTACCGGGGAGCTGTTTTTT.

This clone has just one count. The chain employs TRBV5-1 and TRBJ2-1, with 14 nucleotides matching TRBD2. CDR3 size: 15 residues. The J segment lost 9 bases and the V segment lost 1 base, leaving 3 bases of the junction unmatched. The germline CDR1 and CDR2 sequences are SGHRS and YFSETQ. In DNA, the CDR3 is TGCGCCAGCAGCTTGACAGGACTAGCGGGGGGTGAGCAGTTCTTC. It encodes CASSLTGLAGGEQFF.

The J gene is TRBJ2-1, the V gene TRBV14, with D uncertain. The CDR3 has 13 residues. The V and J ends lost 4 bases and 2 bases respectively, with 6 bases between them. CDR1 and CDR2 from the germline V gene are SGHDN and FVKESK. In DNA, the CDR3 is TGTGCCAGCAGCCTGCTGCCCTACAATGAGCAGTTCTTC. It codes for CASSLLPYNEQFF. Supplemented by reference TRBV14 and TRBJ2-1, the full variable domain reads EAGVTQFPSHSVIEKGQTVTLRCDPISGHDNLYWYRRVMGKEIKFLLHFVKESKQDESGMPNNRFLAERTGGTYSTLKVQPAELEDSGVYFCASSLLPYNEQFFGPGTRLTVL.

The genes are TRBV7-9 and TRBJ1-6; weak D call: TRBD1 (5 bases). Germline V gene sequence: CDR1 SEHNR, CDR2 FQNEAQ (reference sequence). The CDR3 length is 14 residues. V was clipped by 3 bases and J by 10 bases, with 13 bases between them. CDR3 DNA sequence: TGTGCCAGCAGCTTTGACAGCGCCCGGTCACCCCTCCACTTT. Translating it yields CASSFDSARSPLHF.

This chain joins TRBV4-1 and TRBJ2-6; 8 nucleotides agree with TRBD1. CDR3 length: 16 residues. With V trimmed by 1 base and J by 4 bases, 3 bases remained unmatched. Per the germline V gene, CDR1 is MGHRA and CDR2 is YSYEKL. In DNA form, the CDR3 reads TGCGCCAGCAGCCAAGGACAGGGGCTGGGGGCCAACGTCCTGACTTTC. Amino acid sequence: CASSQGQGLGANVLTF.

The CDR3 loop reads CASSPLPTGVNYGYTF. CDR3 bases: TGTGCCAGCTCACCACTTCCGACAGGGGTCAACTATGGCTACACCTTC. This chain uses TRBV18 with TRBJ1-2, with 8 bases fitting TRBD1. Germline CDR1 and CDR2: KGHSH and LQKENI. Trimming at V came to 1 base and at J to 2 bases, leaving 6 bases not matched to a gene. The CDR3 extends over 16 amino acids.

The chain joins TRBV18 to TRBJ2-2, with 8 bases that match TRBD1. This CDR3 comprises 17 residues. Per the germline V gene, CDR1 is KGHSH and CDR2 is LQKENI. Trimming removed 0 bases from V and 3 bases from J; junction bases left unmatched: 6. CDR3 DNA: TGTGCCAGCTCACCACCTAACAGGGGGGAAGACACCGGGGAGCTGTTTTTT. Translation gives CASSPPNRGEDTGELFF.

The chain uses TRBV28 and TRBJ1-1, with a possible D match to TRBD1 (6 bases). Germline loops: CDR1 MDHEN, CDR2 SYDVKM. The CDR3 length is 13 residues. V was trimmed by 5 bases and J by 5 bases, leaving 12 bases between them. The CDR3 reads CASSRGGFTEAFF. CDR3 DNA: TGTGCCAGCAGTCGAGGGGGTTTTACTGAAGCTTTCTTT.

The chain employs TRBV6-5 and TRBJ1-3; maybe TRBD1 (5 bases). V lost 10 bases, J lost 4 bases, and 17 bases lay in between. Germline V gene sequence: CDR1 MNHEY, CDR2 SVGAGI. The length of the CDR3 is 14 residues. The CDR3 region is CATSEGEGGNTIYF. The CDR3 nucleotides read TGTGCCACCTCGGAAGGGGAAGGCGGAAACACCATATATTTT.